Below are 15 T cell receptor beta chains sequenced from a single sample in a study of blood T cells in healthy people across ages. A sample-barcoded 5' primer and a J-beta primer mix were used in a second PCR of about 7 to 12 cycles. One entry per CDR3 protein results from TCRdb running MiXCR on the 5' RACE reads. The sample lists approximately 1,000,000 distinct CDR3 sequences, roughly two fifths occurring once. Sequencing was carried out using blood. These receptors were obtained from a young man in good health.

The rearrangement uses TRBV12-3 or TRBV12-4 and TRBJ1-6; D not certain. V was trimmed by 5 bases and J by 3 bases, leaving 11 bases between them. The CDR3 is made up of 15 amino acids. CDR3 coding DNA: TGTGCCAGCAGTGTCGGTAACCTCTATAATTCACCCCTCCACTTT. Protein sequence: CASSVGNLYNSPLHF.

Only a few counts were recorded for this clonotype. The J gene is TRBJ1-2, the V gene TRBV9; D unclear. CDR1 and CDR2 (germline): SGDLS, YYNGEE. CDR3 size: 16 residues. The ends were cut back, 0 bases at V and 7 bases at J, with 19 bases in the middle. The CDR3 nucleotides are TGTGCCAGCAGCGTAGGGTTTTTTGGGCAGGATGGTGGCTACACCTTC. Amino acid sequence: CASSVGFFGQDGGYTF. The full variable domain, with the rest looked up from reference TRBV9 and TRBJ1-2, is DSGVTQTPKHLITATGQRVTLRCSPRSGDLSVYWYQQSLDQGLQFLIQYYNGEERAKGNILERFSAQQFPDLHSELNLSSLELGDSALYFCASSVGFFGQDGGYTFGSGTRLTVV.

A few counts support this clonotype. The chain uses TRBV9 and TRBJ1-1; D call uncertain. V lost 4 bases and J lost 3, with 19 bases in between. Per the germline V gene, CDR1 is SGDLS and CDR2 is YYNGEE. The CDR3 is 16 residues long. CDR3 coding DNA: TGTGCCAGCAGCCTCTGGGCGGGGATCCCGGACACTGAAGCTTTCTTT. It is translated as CASSLWAGIPDTEAFF.

This clonotype was picked up many times. This rearrangement joins TRBV12-3 or TRBV12-4 to TRBJ2-7, with D possibly being TRBD1 (6 bases). This CDR3 has 13 amino acids. The V end lost 4 bases, the J end lost 3 bases, and 10 bases lay between the germline ends. As DNA, the CDR3 is TGTGCCAGCAGTTCCCAAGGGGGCTACGAGCAGTACTTC. Protein: CASSSQGGYEQYF.

The J gene is TRBJ1-5, the V gene TRBV7-9; a weak D match, TRBD1 (6 bases). The CDR3 runs to 17 residues. Germline CDR1 is SEHNR and CDR2 is FQNEAQ (reference sequence). The V and J ends lost 5 bases and 7 bases respectively, with 24 bases between them. The CDR3 loop reads CASSLTPEGGRWQPQHF. CDR3 sequence (DNA): TGTGCCAGCAGCCTTACGCCTGAGGGGGGCCGGTGGCAGCCCCAGCATTTT.

The chain has TRBV12-5 and TRBJ1-5; D not certain. CDR3 length: 13 amino acids. Germline V gives CDR1 LGHNT, CDR2 FRNRAP. The V end lost 2 bases, the J end lost 4 bases, and 6 bases lay between the germline ends. The CDR3 DNA reads TGTGCTAGTGGTTTGCCCGGAAATCAGCCCCAGCATTTT. It encodes CASGLPGNQPQHF.

This clonotype was seen more than once but under ten times. This rearrangement joins TRBV7-9 to TRBJ1-2; tentative D call: TRBD1 (6 bases). The V gene's germline CDR1 is SEHNR and CDR2 FQNEAQ (reference sequence). V was shortened by 4 bases and J by 3 bases, with 18 bases between the two germline ends. This CDR3 contains 16 residues. The CDR3 nucleotides are TGTGCCAGCAGCTCGCCCCCCCGCAGGGGACACTATGGCTACACCTTC. Its translation is CASSSPPRRGHYGYTF.

This clonotype was observed a few times. The chain recombines TRBV6-2 or TRBV6-3 with TRBJ1-2; D is unresolved. V was trimmed by 2 bases and J by 11 bases, leaving 6 bases between them. The CDR3 totals 10 residues. Looked up from germline, CDR1 is MNHEY and CDR2 is SVGEGT. CDR3 in DNA: TGTGCCAGCAGTTACATGCGTTACACCTTC. Amino acids: CASSYMRYTF.

The rearrangement uses TRBV2 and TRBJ2-1; tentative D call: TRBD1 (5 bases). CDR1 SNHLY and CDR2 FYNNEI come from the germline V gene. Trimming pared 4 bases from V and 1 base from J, leaving 11 bases between. The CDR3 is 15 amino acids. CDR3 nucleotide sequence: TGTGCCAGCAGTGTGGACAAGGGGTCCTACAATGAGCAGTTCTTC. Protein: CASSVDKGSYNEQFF.

V is TRBV7-9 and J is TRBJ2-5; D is ambiguous. Between the trimmed V and J ends, which lost 2 bases and 11 bases, there was a span of 18 bases. Per the germline V gene, CDR1 is SEHNR and CDR2 is FQNEAQ (reference sequence). This CDR3 region has 14 residues. DNA of the CDR3: TGTGCCAGCAGCTTAAGTACCTCGGTTAATGAGCAGTACTTC. It translates to CASSLSTSVNEQYF.

This clonotype was found a few times. This chain connects TRBV4-1 to TRBJ1-4, with D possibly matching TRBD1 (5 bases). This CDR3 is built from 15 residues. Trimming took off 3 bases at V and 5 bases at J, with 13 bases between the two ends. The V gene's germline CDR1 is MGHRA and CDR2 YSYEKL. The CDR3 is CASSQGPLRNEKLFF. For the CDR3, the DNA is TGCGCCAGCAGCCAGGGACCGCTGAGAAATGAAAAACTGTTTTTT.

This clonotype has just a few counts. V and J are TRBV20-1 and TRBJ1-1, with D uncertain. The V end was cut by 0 bases, the J end by 7 bases, with 12 bases between. The CDR3 extends over 13 amino acids. The V gene's germline CDR1 is DFQATT and CDR2 SNEGSKA (reference sequence). CDR3 coding DNA: TGCAGTGCTAGAGACCCCGTTAGCCTTGAAGCTTTCTTT. Translating gives CSARDPVSLEAFF.

J is TRBJ1-2 and V is TRBV3-1; TRBD1 agrees at 8 bases. Germline CDR1 and CDR2: LGHDT and YNNKEL (reference sequence). J lost 6 bases, V lost 3 bases, and 12 bases had no gene match. The CDR3 loop spans 16 amino acids. The CDR3 DNA sequence: TGTGCCAGCAGCCATCACCGAACTGCAGGGGGCGATGGCTACACCTTC. The encoded protein is CASSHHRTAGGDGYTF.

V gene TRBV4-3 combines with J gene TRBJ1-6, with D uncertain. This CDR3 comprises 18 residues. Germline V lookup: CDR1 LGHNA, CDR2 YSLEER. With 2 bases removed from V and 0 bases from J, the gap between germline ends came to 14 bases. The CDR3: CASSQPPDRSSYNSPLHF. CDR3 DNA sequence: TGCGCCAGCAGCCAACCGCCGGACCGGAGCTCCTATAATTCACCCCTCCACTTT.

V and J are TRBV29-1 and TRBJ1-3; D call uncertain. The CDR3 length is 13 residues. Germline V gives CDR1 SQVTM, CDR2 ANQGSEA. V shed 4 bases and J shed 4 bases, with 11 bases lying between them. The CDR3 loop is CSVGSATGNTIYF. The CDR3 region has the DNA TGCAGCGTTGGGTCAGCGACGGGAAACACCATATATTTT.